Presented here are 30 T cell receptor beta chains from one specimen sequenced in a study of cytomegalovirus exposure and HLA in healthy donors (TCRdb year 2017). Preparation of the library involved the immunoSEQ multiplex PCR assay. A mixture of 60 forward primers for TCR Vbeta segments and 13 reverse primers for TCR Jbeta segments was used in the multiplex PCR. TCRdb holds this immuneACCESS table with in-frame rearrangements only. Some clones are missing; in checked studies, unresolved V genes explain under half, and the rest has no known cause. Present in this sample are more than 80,000 clones, around 85% of which were seen just once. In total, the top ten clones hold approximately 1.2% of the sample. Sequences were obtained from PBMCs. All receptors come from a girl aged 2 to 9 in good health and CMV-seropositive.

The rearrangement uses TRBV19 and TRBJ1-2; D not resolved. The V end was cut by 3 bases, the J end by 5 bases, with 10 bases between. The CDR3 consists of 13 residues. Germline loops: CDR1 LNHDA, CDR2 SQIVND (reference sequence). The CDR3 here is CASSIGREYGYTF. The CDR3 bases are TGTGCCAGTAGTATCGGGAGGGAGTATGGCTACACCTTC. Based on the CDR3 plus reference TRBV19 and TRBJ1-2, the full variable domain is DGGITQSPKYLFRKEGQNVTLSCEQNLNHDAMYWYRQDPGQGLRLIYYSQIVNDFQKGDIAEGYSVSREKKESFPLTVTSAQKNPTAFYLCASSIGREYGYTFGSGTRLTVV.

The V gene is TRBV25-1, the J gene TRBJ2-5; 7 nucleotides match TRBD1. The CDR3 covers 17 residues. Germline V gene sequence: CDR1 MGHDK, CDR2 SYGVNS. V shed 1 base, J shed 4 bases, and the junction held 12 bases outside the gene matches. CDR3 sequence: CASSEFSSGHRGETQYF. CDR3 DNA sequence: TGTGCCAGCAGTGAATTTTCGTCGGGGCACAGGGGAGAGACCCAGTACTTC.

In its sample, this clone was seen a few times. The chain links TRBV6-1 to TRBJ2-1, with 8 bases matching TRBD1. V shed 2 bases and J 2 bases; nucleotides not matched to a gene: 2. The CDR3 consists of 15 residues. Germline-derived CDR1 and CDR2 are MNHNS and SASEGT. The CDR3 DNA reads TGTGCCAGCAGTGAATGGGGACAGGCCTACAATGAGCAGTTCTTC. Amino acid sequence: CASSEWGQAYNEQFF.

This rearrangement joins TRBV7-9 to TRBJ2-7; D remains unclear. Trimming shortened V by 2 bases and J by 5 bases, and 7 bases separated the two germline ends. The CDR3 length is 12 residues. CDR1 and CDR2 from the germline V gene are SEHNR and FQNEAQ (reference sequence). CDR3 loop: CASSLIRDEQYF. The CDR3 DNA follows: TGTGCCAGCAGCTTAATTCGGGACGAGCAGTACTTC.

The CDR3 reads CASSTSPQGAVNEQFF. In nucleotides, the CDR3 is TGCGCCAGCAGCACGTCCCCCCAGGGGGCGGTCAATGAGCAGTTCTTC. The chain uses TRBV5-1 and TRBJ2-1, with 8 bases identical to TRBD1. V dropped 4 bases and J dropped 6; count of bases not matched to a gene: 12. CDR1 and CDR2 from the germline V gene are SGHRS and YFSETQ. The CDR3 runs to 16 residues.

This chain connects TRBV29-1 to TRBJ2-3; perhaps TRBD1 as D (5 bases). This CDR3 region has 13 residues. The germline V gene encodes CDR1 SQVTM and CDR2 ANQGSEA. V was cut by 4 bases and J by 2 bases, with 10 bases left in between. The CDR3 reads CSVGGQLTDTQYF. The CDR3 nucleotides are TGCAGCGTTGGGGGCCAGCTCACAGATACGCAGTATTTT.

The chain employs TRBV7-2 and TRBJ1-5; D might be TRBD1 (5 bases). The germline V gene encodes CDR1 SGHTA and CDR2 FQGNSA. The CDR3 extends over 16 amino acids. The V and J ends lost 2 bases and 0 bases respectively, with 11 bases between them. CDR3 sequence (DNA): TGTGCCAGCAGCTTATCGGGGGGGTTTAGCAATCAGCCCCAGCATTTT. Its translation: CASSLSGGFSNQPQHF.

This clone was seen a handful of times. The chain employs TRBV29-1 and TRBJ1-1, with unresolved D. Per the germline V gene, CDR1 is SQVTM and CDR2 is ANQGSEA. Trimming left V 4 bases short and J 2 bases short, with 5 bases between. The CDR3 covers 11 residues. CDR3 sequence reads: CSVARNTEAFF. DNA for the CDR3: TGCAGCGTTGCTAGAAACACTGAAGCTTTCTTT.

This chain uses TRBV10-1 with TRBJ2-7, with 7 bases fitting TRBD2. The V segment lost 4 bases and the J segment 6 bases; nucleotides outside the gene matches: 6. CDR1 and CDR2 (germline): WNHNN, SYGVQD (reference sequence). This CDR3 is built from 13 residues. The CDR3 DNA is TGCGCCAGCAGTGTTGGGGGGGAAGGCGAGCAGTACTTC. Residues: CASSVGGEGEQYF.

The rearrangement links TRBV9 to TRBJ2-2; maybe TRBD1 (5 bases). CDR3 length: 13 amino acids. In germline, CDR1 is SGDLS, CDR2 YYNGEE. V lost 0 bases to trimming and J lost 7 bases, with 7 bases between them. The CDR3 DNA reads as TGTGCCAGCAGCGTAGTAAGGGGCGGGGAGCTGTTTTTT. Translated, it gives CASSVVRGGELFF. The variable domain in full, completed from reference TRBV9 and TRBJ2-2, reads DSGVTQTPKHLITATGQRVTLRCSPRSGDLSVYWYQQSLDQGLQFLIQYYNGEERAKGNILERFSAQQFPDLHSELNLSSLELGDSALYFCASSVVRGGELFFGEGSRLTVL.

The sample holds a few counts of this clone. DNA for the CDR3: TGTGCCAGCAGCCACCGGGACTACCTCCCCGGGGAGCTGTTTTTT. Translating gives CASSHRDYLPGELFF. The gene calls are TRBV6-5 and TRBJ2-2; 7 nucleotides line up with TRBD2. The germline gives CDR1 MNHEY, CDR2 SVGAGI. This CDR3 is 15 amino acids long. Germline trimming cut 6 bases from V and 6 bases from J; bases unmatched to any gene: 10.

The chain has TRBV29-1 and TRBJ2-6; tentatively, D is TRBD1 (6 bases). The CDR3 has 17 residues. Germline CDR1 is SQVTM and CDR2 is ANQGSEA. V lost 7 bases to trimming and J lost 0 bases, with 19 bases between them. CDR3 DNA: TGCAGCGCCGGGGACCGGGACATCAGCTCTGGGGCCAACGTCCTGACTTTC. Translating gives CSAGDRDISSGANVLTF.

This rearrangement joins TRBV28 to TRBJ2-6, with 7 bases identical to TRBD1. CDR1 and CDR2 (germline): MDHEN, SYDVKM. J was trimmed by 0 bases and V by 6 bases; bases with no gene match: 2. The CDR3 has 15 residues. CDR3 sequence reads: CASSHRGSGANVLTF. For the CDR3, the DNA is TGTGCCAGCAGCCACAGGGGCTCTGGGGCCAACGTCCTGACTTTC.

This clone has just one count. The chain employs TRBV10-1 and TRBJ2-7; 8 nucleotides match TRBD1. The germline V gene encodes CDR1 WNHNN and CDR2 SYGVQD (reference sequence). There are 16 residues in the CDR3. V gave up 5 bases and J gave up 0 bases; unmatched junction bases: 9. CDR3 amino acids: CASSSGQGRASYEQYF. Here the CDR3 DNA reads TGCGCCAGCAGTTCTGGACAGGGAAGGGCCTCCTACGAGCAGTACTTC.

V gene TRBV30 combines with J gene TRBJ2-3, with 10 bases fitting TRBD2. The CDR3 has 15 amino acids. V dropped 2 bases and J dropped 2; count of bases not matched to a gene: 4. CDR1 and CDR2 (germline): GTSNPN, SVGIG (reference sequence). CDR3 sequence reads: CAWSTGTSVTDTQYF. The CDR3 DNA is TGTGCCTGGAGTACCGGGACTAGCGTCACAGATACGCAGTATTTT.

The chain couples TRBV30 to TRBJ1-2; D call uncertain. The CDR3 length is 13 residues. The germline V gene encodes CDR1 GTSNPN and CDR2 SVGIG (reference sequence). The V gene lost 2 bases and the J gene lost 4 bases, with 11 bases spanning the gap. The CDR3: CAWSWMAGYGYTF. CDR3 DNA: TGTGCCTGGAGTTGGATGGCGGGCTATGGCTACACCTTC.

For the CDR3, the DNA is TGTGCCAGCAGTGACACAGGGGGGTGGGGCTACACCTTC. It encodes CASSDTGGWGYTF. V gene TRBV7-3 combines with J gene TRBJ1-2; TRBD1 matches at 8 bases. Unmatched junction bases numbered 8, after V lost 6 bases and J lost 8 bases. This CDR3 has 13 residues. The germline V gene has CDR1 SGHTA and CDR2 FQGTGA.

The CDR3 region is CASSPGQAAYEQYF. The CDR3, as DNA: TGTGCCAGCAGTCCAGGACAGGCTGCCTACGAGCAGTACTTC. The genes are TRBV27 and TRBJ2-7; 7 bases map to TRBD1. The CDR3 sequence is 14 residues long. Trimming cost V 5 bases and J 2 bases; bases outside gene matches: 6. Germline CDR1 and CDR2: MNHEY and SMNVEV (reference sequence).

The V call is TRBV4-2, the J call TRBJ1-1; 7 nucleotides agree with TRBD1. The germline gives CDR1 LGHNA, CDR2 YNFKEQ. CDR3 length: 16 amino acids. V lost 0 bases to trimming and J lost 6 bases; unmatched junction nucleotides: 10. The CDR3 DNA reads as TGTGCCAGCAGCCAAGATCTGTTCGACAGGGCCGCTGAAGCTTTCTTT. Protein: CASSQDLFDRAAEAFF.

V is TRBV4-1 and J is TRBJ1-1; D is uncertain. V lost 1 base and J 6 bases, leaving 21 bases between the germline ends. Germline CDR1 and CDR2: MGHRA and YSYEKL. This CDR3 is built from 17 residues. CDR3 in DNA: TGCGCCAGCAGCCAAGGAACTGAGGATGTTAGGAGGGCTGAAGCTTTCTTT. Translation gives CASSQGTEDVRRAEAFF.

This chain joins TRBV27 and TRBJ2-7, with TRBD1 matching over 9 bases. The junction had 10 bases not matched to a gene; V was cut back by 6 bases and J by 1 base. The CDR3 is 16 residues long. The germline V gene encodes CDR1 MNHEY and CDR2 SMNVEV (reference sequence). This CDR3 is CASSPGQGRTSYEQYF. CDR3 DNA: TGTGCCAGCAGCCCGGGACAGGGACGTACATCCTACGAGCAGTACTTC.

Here the CDR3 reads CAWSALDGDRTHLPYGYTF. In nucleotides, the CDR3 is TGTGCCTGGAGTGCCCTCGATGGGGACAGGACCCACCTCCCTTATGGCTACACCTTC. The chain joins TRBV30 to TRBJ1-2; 8 bases fit TRBD1. This CDR3 contains 19 residues. With 1 base clipped from V and 5 bases from J, the junction kept 21 bases outside the gene matches. The germline gives CDR1 GTSNPN, CDR2 SVGIG (reference sequence).

J is TRBJ2-3 and V is TRBV6-5; D is possibly TRBD2 (6 bases). The CDR3 length is 15 residues. Germline-derived CDR1 and CDR2 are MNHEY and SVGAGI. The ends were cut back, 2 bases at V and 2 bases at J, with 11 bases in the middle. In nucleotides, the CDR3 is TGTGCCAGCAGTTACCCCGGAGGGCACACAGATACGCAGTATTTT. It codes for CASSYPGGHTDTQYF.

This chain joins TRBV15 and TRBJ1-5; possible D gene TRBD1, 6 bases. The V and J ends lost 0 bases and 6 bases respectively, with 12 bases between them. The germline V gene encodes CDR1 LNHNV and CDR2 YYDKDF (reference sequence). The CDR3 has 15 amino acids. CDR3 residues: CATSRDRGKGQPQHF. The CDR3 bases are TGTGCCACCAGCAGAGATAGGGGGAAGGGTCAGCCCCAGCATTTT.

As DNA, the CDR3 is TGTGCCAGCAGCTTAGCGCGAGGGACAGGGTCATCCTACGAGCAGTACTTC. Its translation is CASSLARGTGSSYEQYF. This sequence joins TRBV7-6 and TRBJ2-7; TRBD1 aligns across 9 bases. The CDR3 has 17 amino acids. V lost 0 bases to trimming and J lost 1 base; unmatched junction nucleotides: 7. Germline CDR1 reads SGHVS; CDR2 reads FNYEAQ.

The CDR3 protein is CASSFLPDEAFF. The DNA of the CDR3 is TGTGCCAGCAGCTTCCTTCCAGATGAAGCTTTCTTT. The chain is built from TRBV7-8 and TRBJ1-1, with D hard to call. The V gene's germline CDR1 is SGHVS and CDR2 FQNEAQ. This CDR3 has 12 residues. V lost 3 bases, J lost 7 bases, and 9 bases lay in between.

The chain is built from TRBV5-6 and TRBJ1-5; D call uncertain. The CDR3 spans 15 residues. Germline-derived CDR1 and CDR2 are SGHDT and YYEEEE. The V end was cut by 1 base, the J end by 6 bases, with 14 bases between. The CDR3 region has the DNA TGTGCCAGCAGCTTGTGGGCGCGGGGTTTTCAGCCCCAGCATTTT. It yields the protein CASSLWARGFQPQHF.

The chain couples TRBV27 to TRBJ2-1; D call uncertain. Germline V gene lookup returns CDR1 MNHEY and CDR2 SMNVEV (reference sequence). The length of the CDR3 is 14 residues. The V gene lost 4 bases and the J gene lost 6 bases, with 13 bases spanning the gap. The CDR3 region is CASSSGYDGNEQFF. CDR3 in DNA: TGTGCCAGCAGTTCAGGATATGATGGCAATGAGCAGTTCTTC.

This clone occurred once. The chain combines TRBV19 with TRBJ1-5; 10 nucleotides line up with TRBD1. With 8 bases clipped from V and 3 bases from J, the junction kept 4 bases outside the gene matches. Germline loops: CDR1 LNHDA, CDR2 SQIVND (reference sequence). The CDR3 runs to 14 residues. This CDR3 is CASGQGVNNQPQHF. The CDR3 DNA follows: TGTGCCAGTGGACAGGGGGTGAACAATCAGCCCCAGCATTTT.

The chain's CDR3 is CASSPSPGGYTF. The CDR3 nucleotides read TGTGCCAGCAGTCCCTCTCCAGGCGGCTACACCTTC. The J gene is TRBJ1-2, the V gene TRBV27, with no clear D. The CDR3 has 12 amino acids. Germline V lookup: CDR1 MNHEY, CDR2 SMNVEV (reference sequence). Trimming took off 5 bases at V and 8 bases at J, with 12 bases between the two ends.